Listed below are T cell receptor beta chains from one sample, sequenced in a study of blood T cell repertoires in COVID-19. Produced via immunoSEQ multiplex PCR; TCRdb's table is partial and in-frame only. The profile shows some 20,000 clones, 86% of them singletons. Specimen: peripheral blood. The receptors originated from a human donor in a cohort sampled during active COVID-19. The CDR3 runs from the conserved cysteine through the conserved F or W.

V gene: TRBV6-1
J gene: TRBJ1-1
CDR3 length: 14
CDR3 protein: CASSEVHRGTEAFF

V gene: TRBV5-6
J gene: TRBJ1-1
CDR3 length: 13
CDR3 protein: CASSFKGAGEAFF

V gene: TRBV19
J gene: TRBJ2-7
CDR3 length: 14
CDR3 protein: CASSIDSVSYEQYF

V gene: TRBV7-8
J gene: TRBJ1-4
CDR3 length: 15
CDR3 protein: CASSLAGTVNEKLFF

V gene: TRBV29-1
J gene: TRBJ1-3
CDR3 length: 14
CDR3 protein: CSVMTGDSGNTIYF

V gene: TRBV5-6
J gene: TRBJ2-7
CDR3 length: 13
CDR3 protein: CASSLPATYEQYF

V gene: TRBV25-1
J gene: TRBJ1-1
CDR3 length: 18
CDR3 protein: CASSVPHIGRNINTEAFF

V gene: TRBV6-4
J gene: TRBJ2-3
CDR3 length: 13
CDR3 protein: CASSSGSTDTQYF

V gene: TRBV15
J gene: TRBJ2-5
CDR3 length: 14
CDR3 protein: CATSTEGQWKTQYF

V gene: TRBV11-1
J gene: TRBJ2-2
CDR3 length: 15
CDR3 protein: CASSRLAGNTGELFF

V gene: TRBV27
J gene: TRBJ2-1
CDR3 length: 17
CDR3 protein: CASSTVGGPVSYNEQFF

V gene: TRBV29-1
J gene: TRBJ2-5
CDR3 length: 16
CDR3 protein: CSVESAGGGILETQYF

V gene: TRBV11-2
J gene: TRBJ1-3
CDR3 length: 17
CDR3 protein: CASSSVGQAFSGNTIYF

V gene: TRBV5-1
J gene: TRBJ2-5
CDR3 length: 16
CDR3 protein: CASSSRLAGGQETQYF

V gene: TRBV5-1
J gene: TRBJ1-1
CDR3 length: 14
CDR3 protein: CASSLVGLNTEAFF

V gene: TRBV6-5
J gene: TRBJ2-3
CDR3 length: 15
CDR3 protein: CASSLGGGGADTQYF

V gene: TRBV6-5
J gene: TRBJ2-2
CDR3 length: 14
CDR3 protein: CASRGQGDTGELFF

V gene: TRBV2
J gene: TRBJ2-3
CDR3 length: 13
CDR3 protein: CASLAGRTDTQYF

V gene: TRBV19
J gene: TRBJ2-7
CDR3 length: 15
CDR3 protein: CASRTRQGPSYEQYF

V gene: TRBV18
J gene: TRBJ1-5
CDR3 length: 14
CDR3 protein: CASSLQSYNQPQHF

V gene: TRBV7-9
J gene: TRBJ1-1
CDR3 length: 14
CDR3 protein: CASSYREANTEAFF

V gene: TRBV30
J gene: TRBJ1-6
CDR3 length: 13
CDR3 protein: CAWTGGYNSPLHF

V gene: TRBV28
J gene: TRBJ1-2
CDR3 length: 17
CDR3 protein: CASAHRVSLKTYLGYTF

V gene: TRBV6-1
J gene: TRBJ2-5
CDR3 length: 16
CDR3 protein: CASSESAGSGQETQYF

V gene: TRBV7-8
J gene: TRBJ2-3
CDR3 length: 15
CDR3 protein: CASGGGRGLTDTQYF

V gene: TRBV5-1
J gene: TRBJ1-5
CDR3 length: 14
CDR3 protein: CASSLEQGGQPQHF

V gene: TRBV5-1
J gene: TRBJ1-2
CDR3 length: 14
CDR3 protein: CASSSDRATVGYTF

V gene: TRBV28
J gene: TRBJ2-5
CDR3 length: 14
CDR3 protein: CASRNPGVGETQYF

V gene: TRBV6-5
J gene: TRBJ2-5
CDR3 length: 13
CDR3 protein: CASGLAGVETQYF

V gene: TRBV19
J gene: TRBJ2-3
CDR3 length: 15
CDR3 protein: CASSMGQIETDTQYF

V gene: TRBV13
J gene: TRBJ2-3
CDR3 length: 16
CDR3 protein: CASSNGGRARTDTQYF

V gene: TRBV13
J gene: TRBJ1-6
CDR3 length: 17
CDR3 protein: CASSLGPSRGLGSPLHF

V gene: TRBV6-6
J gene: TRBJ1-1
CDR3 length: 12
CDR3 protein: CASSYERTEAFF

V gene: TRBV5-5
J gene: TRBJ1-2
CDR3 length: 14
CDR3 protein: CASSSLTGNYGYTF

V gene: TRBV7-8
J gene: TRBJ2-7
CDR3 length: 15
CDR3 protein: CASSLVVSRGNEQYF

V gene: TRBV7-3
J gene: TRBJ2-3
CDR3 length: 13
CDR3 protein: CASSLINTDTQYF

V gene: TRBV30
J gene: TRBJ1-1
CDR3 length: 15
CDR3 protein: CAWSRTGSLNTEAFF

V gene: TRBV6-1
J gene: TRBJ2-5
CDR3 length: 19
CDR3 protein: CASSEGLASGREQGETQYF

V gene: TRBV29-1
J gene: TRBJ2-2
CDR3 length: 13
CDR3 protein: CSVGFQGTGELFF

V gene: TRBV7-3
J gene: TRBJ2-3
CDR3 length: 16
CDR3 protein: CASSLRGSGSTDTQYF

V gene: TRBV4-1
J gene: TRBJ2-1
CDR3 length: 15
CDR3 protein: CASSPGTSGRSEQFF